This T cell receptor beta chain was observed in a study of response to subunit inactivated influenza vaccine (dated by TCRdb to the late 2010s). The study in broad terms: Deep quantitative T cell receptor repertoire profiling was used in the study to track responses to a trivalent subunit inactivated influenza vaccine.

Overall study results and their limits: According to the authors, only a limited number of new T cells may be recruited by each seasonal influenza vaccination.

The protocol used for the library was RT-PCR. Sequencing relied on an Illumina HiSeq 2500. TCRdb redid the processing of the public reads, applying fastp at Q25 and MiXCR, and retained in-frame beta chains. Rows are combined by CDR3 protein, so each entry shows the most common genes and DNA. In this sample the table shows 650,000 to 800,000 distinct CDR3 sequences, approximately 15% of which occur a single time. The ten largest account for 5.5% to 7% of the sample. This clonotype showed up just a few times. It has no known antigen specificity. Within one base of it there is no much larger clone, and no base qualities were kept. The CDR3 sequence holds 15 residues, the cysteine and phenylalanine included. Only the CDR3 DNA stays, 45 bases, in frame from base 1. Unmatched junction bases come to 9, with V trimmed by 4 bases and J by 7 bases. The germline V gene (reference sequence) specifies SEHNR as CDR1 and FQNEAQ as CDR2.

The sequence is built from TRBV7-9 and TRBJ1-2, and 10 junctional nucleotides match TRBD1. Source: PBMCs from blood, taken approximately 15 days before vaccination. The clonotype was recovered from a man aged 50 or older who received an inactivated influenza vaccine. Donor details come from another sample of the same person, matched by shared clones. Here the CDR3 is given as CASSSDRGAPGGYTF. At the DNA level, the sequence is TGTGCCAGCAGCTCGGACAGGGGGGCCCCTGGTGGCTACACCTTC. Beyond the CDR3, the reference TRBV7-9 and TRBJ1-2 genes provide the residues; the full variable domain reads: DTGVSQNPRHKITKRGQNVTFRCDPISEHNRLYWYRQTLGQGPEFLTYFQNEAQLEKSRLLSDRFSAERPKGSFSTLEIQRTEQGDSAMYLCASSSDRGAPGGYTFGSGTRLTVV.